Following are 21 T cell receptor beta chains from one sample sequenced in a study of blood T cells in healthy people across ages. Primers used in a second PCR of roughly 6 to 11 cycles were a sample-barcoded 5' primer and a J-beta primer mix. TCRdb called the 5' RACE reads again in MiXCR, with one record for every CDR3 protein. This repertoire shows roughly 2 million distinct CDR3 sequences, around 50% found once; its top ten account for roughly 2%. Sample: blood. The source of these receptors is a woman in her thirties or forties in good health.

V and J are TRBV27 and TRBJ2-6, with D hard to call. This CDR3 is built from 17 residues. Per the germline V gene, CDR1 is MNHEY and CDR2 is SMNVEV (reference sequence). Trimming removed 0 bases from V and 0 bases from J, with 9 bases in between. CDR3 residues: CASSLSRAFSGANVLTF. The CDR3, as DNA: TGTGCCAGCAGTTTATCAAGAGCCTTCTCTGGGGCCAACGTCCTGACTTTC.

This clonotype came up a few times. J is TRBJ2-7 and V is TRBV5-1; 7 nucleotides line up with TRBD1. The CDR3 is made up of 15 amino acids. V lost 2 bases to trimming and J lost 5 bases; unmatched junction nucleotides: 10. Germline V gene data show CDR1 as SGHRS and CDR2 as YFSETQ. The CDR3 nucleotides are TGCGCCAGCAGCTTTGAGTCCAGGGGGTCGGACGAGCAGTACTTC. It codes for CASSFESRGSDEQYF.

The chain employs TRBV6-5 and TRBJ1-4; D unclear. The V and J ends lost 2 bases and 0 bases respectively, with 7 bases between them. CDR1 is MNHEY and CDR2 is SVGAGI in the germline V gene. The CDR3 is 15 amino acids. CDR3 in DNA: TGTGCCAGCAGTTACCGACCCACAACTAATGAAAAACTGTTTTTT. Its translation is CASSYRPTTNEKLFF.

The genes are TRBV7-2 and TRBJ2-5; D could derive from TRBD1 or TRBD2 (6 bases each). Germline assignment: CDR1 SGHTA and CDR2 FQGNSA. The V and J ends lost 4 bases and 11 bases respectively, with 26 bases between them. The CDR3 consists of 16 residues. The CDR3 coding sequence is TGTGCCAGCAGCTCGAGGGGTGGGGGGCCGGCCAATGAGCAGTACTTC. Translated, it gives CASSSRGGGPANEQYF.

Concerning this clonotype itself: One junction end does not reproduce the germline sequence, and a read error may be involved. The V call is TRBV29-1, the J call TRBJ2-1; 13 bases align to TRBD2. The CDR3 consists of 13 residues. Per the germline V gene, CDR1 is SQVTM and CDR2 is ANQGSEA. The CDR3: CSAGLAGYNGQFF. The CDR3 coding sequence is TGCAGCGCGGGACTAGCGGGATACAATGGGCAGTTCTTC.

Comments on this clonotype: The junction shows a germline mismatch at one end, possibly a read error. The chain has TRBV7-7 and TRBJ2-5; D is ambiguous. CDR1 is SSHAT, CDR2 FNYEAQ, per germline (reference sequence). This CDR3 is built from 16 residues. Written as DNA, the CDR3 is TGTGCTAGCAGCCCTGGTAGCTTCAAATACCAAGAGACCCAGTACTTC. Translation: CASSPGSFKYQETQYF.

The chain recombines TRBV28 with TRBJ1-5, with D uncertain. The V end was cut by 3 bases, the J end by 6 bases, with 12 bases between. Germline V CDR1 and CDR2: MDHEN, SYDVKM. This CDR3 region has 14 residues. The CDR3 reads CASSFGEGSQPQHF. The CDR3 DNA follows: TGTGCCAGCAGTTTCGGAGAGGGATCTCAGCCCCAGCATTTT.

V usage is TRBV12-3 or TRBV12-4 and J usage is TRBJ2-3; weak D call: TRBD2 (5 bases). The CDR3 runs 15 residues. V lost 11 bases and J 4 bases, leaving 22 bases between the germline ends. The CDR3 DNA reads as TGTGCCGGCCTTCATAGAGGGTACTTCGCAGATACGCAGTATTTT. This translates into CAGLHRGYFADTQYF.

This clonotype was recorded only once. The J gene is TRBJ2-6, the V gene TRBV9; D is perhaps TRBD1 (6 bases). The germline CDR1 and CDR2 sequences are SGDLS and YYNGEE. V lost 2 bases and J 0 bases, leaving 15 bases between the germline ends. This CDR3 contains 18 residues. CDR3 amino acids: CASSVSPGQPSGANVLTF. Written as DNA, the CDR3 is TGTGCCAGCAGCGTCTCACCCGGACAGCCCTCTGGGGCCAACGTCCTGACTTTC.

In this sample, this clonotype turned up a few times. This chain connects TRBV20-1 to TRBJ2-1, with 8 nucleotides matching TRBD1. CDR3 size: 14 residues. Trimming removed 5 bases from V and 0 bases from J; junction bases left unmatched: 3. Looked up from germline, CDR1 is DFQATT and CDR2 is SNEGSKA (reference sequence). CDR3: CSAHRGISYNEQFF. The CDR3 nucleotides read TGCAGTGCTCACAGGGGGATCTCCTACAATGAGCAGTTCTTC.

This clonotype has at least ten counts. V and J are TRBV29-1 and TRBJ2-1; D may match TRBD1 or TRBD2 (5 bases each). Trimming pared 5 bases from V and 7 bases from J, leaving 15 bases between. Germline assignment: CDR1 SQVTM and CDR2 ANQGSEA. CDR3 length: 13 residues. The CDR3 DNA reads as TGCAGCGTTACGTCCGGGACGGATAATGAGCAGTTCTTC. It is translated as CSVTSGTDNEQFF.

There are a few counts of this clonotype. The chain links TRBV4-2 to TRBJ2-5; TRBD2 agrees at 11 bases. The end of the DNA aligns better with TRBJ2-7, so the J call may be wrong. The CDR3 sequence is 15 residues long. Germline V CDR1 and CDR2: LGHNA, YNFKEQ. The CDR3: CASSQVTSGAYEQYF. CDR3 DNA: TGTGCCAGCAGCCAAGTGACTAGCGGGGCATACGAGCAGTACTTC.

The V and J genes are TRBV5-1 and TRBJ1-1; D ambiguous. This CDR3 comprises 13 residues. Trimming stripped 3 bases from V and 1 base from J, with 7 bases between. Germline V gene data show CDR1 as SGHRS and CDR2 as YFSETQ. For the CDR3, the DNA is TGCGCCAGCAGCTCCAATGAGAACACTGAAGCTTTCTTT. Protein sequence: CASSSNENTEAFF.

The rearrangement links TRBV14 to TRBJ2-1; 9 nucleotides line up with TRBD1. The J segment lost 9 bases and the V segment lost 3 bases, leaving 9 bases of the junction unmatched. In germline, CDR1 is SGHDN, CDR2 FVKESK. The length of the CDR3 is 15 residues. CDR3 sequence reads: CASSHVTGGYREQFF. The CDR3 DNA is TGTGCCAGCAGCCATGTAACAGGGGGCTATCGTGAGCAGTTCTTC.

The chain joins TRBV20-1 to TRBJ2-7, with 12 positions matching TRBD2. V lost 1 base to trimming and J lost 7 bases; unmatched junction nucleotides: 8. CDR3 size: 15 residues. CDR1 is DFQATT, CDR2 SNEGSKA, per germline (reference sequence). CDR3 protein: CSARGGRLAGVEQYF. The CDR3 bases are TGCAGTGCTAGAGGTGGGCGACTAGCGGGGGTTGAGCAGTACTTC.

The rearrangement links TRBV2 to TRBJ2-3, with D maybe TRBD2 (8 bases). From germline, CDR1 is SNHLY and CDR2 FYNNEI. There are 17 residues in the CDR3. Trimming removed 8 bases at V and 1 base at J, with 22 bases between. The CDR3 DNA sequence: TGTGCCAGCGGTGGTCCCTCGGGAGGGGGCGGCACAGATACGCAGTATTTT. Translated, it gives CASGGPSGGGGTDTQYF.

On this clonotype: One end of the junction varies from germline; a read error may be responsible. The chain combines TRBV7-7 with TRBJ2-1, with D perhaps TRBD2 (7 bases). The CDR3 runs to 14 residues. Germline V lookup: CDR1 SSHAT, CDR2 FNYEAQ (reference sequence). The CDR3 is CASSVRGALNEQFF. In nucleotides, the CDR3 is TGTGCTAGCAGCGTCCGGGGGGCCCTCAATGAGCAGTTCTTC.

The gene calls are TRBV11-2 and TRBJ1-5; D gene ambiguous. The CDR3 has 15 residues. The V end was cut by 6 bases, the J end by 3 bases, with 15 bases between. CDR1 SGHAT and CDR2 FQNNGV come from the germline V gene. The CDR3 reads CASSLAGGPNQPQHF. The CDR3 bases are TGTGCCAGCAGTCTAGCCGGTGGGCCCAATCAGCCCCAGCATTTT.

This clonotype was seen repeatedly, ten times or more. The genes are TRBV13 and TRBJ2-5; D call uncertain. The CDR3 extends over 14 amino acids. V was cut by 2 bases and J by 1 base, with 8 bases left in between. The germline V gene has CDR1 PRHDT and CDR2 FYEKMQ (reference sequence). CDR3 DNA: TGTGCCAGCAGCTTATCATACGGCCAAGAGACCCAGTACTTC. As protein: CASSLSYGQETQYF.

The gene calls are TRBV7-8 and TRBJ1-5; D unclear. The V and J ends lost 2 bases and 4 bases respectively, with 9 bases between them. This CDR3 has 14 residues. The V gene's germline CDR1 is SGHVS and CDR2 FQNEAQ. The CDR3 sequence: CASSLLDKNQPQHF. The CDR3 nucleotides are TGTGCCAGCAGCTTATTAGACAAAAATCAGCCCCAGCATTTT.

This clonotype appeared a few times. The J gene is TRBJ2-3, the V gene TRBV5-1; the D call may be TRBD1 or TRBD2 (5 bases each). This CDR3 comprises 15 residues. With 4 bases removed from V and 0 bases from J, the gap between germline ends came to 12 bases. In germline, CDR1 is SGHRS, CDR2 YFSETQ. The CDR3 region is CASSPYRDSTDTQYF. The CDR3 DNA reads TGCGCCAGCAGCCCCTATCGGGACAGCACAGATACGCAGTATTTT.